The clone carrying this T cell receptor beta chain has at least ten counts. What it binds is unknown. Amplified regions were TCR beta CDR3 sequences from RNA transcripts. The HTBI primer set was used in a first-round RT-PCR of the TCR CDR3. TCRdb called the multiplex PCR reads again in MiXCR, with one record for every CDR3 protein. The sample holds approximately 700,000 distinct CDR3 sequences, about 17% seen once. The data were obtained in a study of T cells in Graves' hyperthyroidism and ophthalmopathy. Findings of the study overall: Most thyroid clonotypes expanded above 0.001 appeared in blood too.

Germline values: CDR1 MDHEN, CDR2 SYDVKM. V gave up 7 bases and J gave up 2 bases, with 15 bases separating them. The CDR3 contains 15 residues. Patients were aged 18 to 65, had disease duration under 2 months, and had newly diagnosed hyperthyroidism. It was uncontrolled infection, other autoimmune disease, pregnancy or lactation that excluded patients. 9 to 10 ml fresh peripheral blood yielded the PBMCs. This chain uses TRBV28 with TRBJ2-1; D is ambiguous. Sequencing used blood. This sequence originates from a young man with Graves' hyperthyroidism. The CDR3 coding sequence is TGTGCCAGCACCTCATTCCCGGGTGCCTACAATGAGCAGTTCTTC. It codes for CASTSFPGAYNEQFF.